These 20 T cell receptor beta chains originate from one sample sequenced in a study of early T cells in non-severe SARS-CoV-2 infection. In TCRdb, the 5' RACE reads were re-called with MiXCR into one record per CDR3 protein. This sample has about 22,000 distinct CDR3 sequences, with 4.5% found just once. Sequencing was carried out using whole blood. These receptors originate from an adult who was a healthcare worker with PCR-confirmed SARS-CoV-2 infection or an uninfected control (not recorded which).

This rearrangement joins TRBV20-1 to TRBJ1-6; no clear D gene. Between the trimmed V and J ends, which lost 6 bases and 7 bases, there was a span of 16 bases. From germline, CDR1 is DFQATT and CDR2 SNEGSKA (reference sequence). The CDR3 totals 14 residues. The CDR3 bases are TGCAGTGCGAATCGAGGGTTCGGGAATTCACCCCTCCACTTT. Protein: CSANRGFGNSPLHF.

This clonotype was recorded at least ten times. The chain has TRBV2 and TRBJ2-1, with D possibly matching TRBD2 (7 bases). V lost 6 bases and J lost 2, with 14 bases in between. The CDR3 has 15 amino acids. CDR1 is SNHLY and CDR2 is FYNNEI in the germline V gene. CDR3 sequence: CASSPEGGTYNEQFF. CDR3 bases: TGTGCCAGCAGCCCCGAGGGGGGGACCTACAATGAGCAGTTCTTC.

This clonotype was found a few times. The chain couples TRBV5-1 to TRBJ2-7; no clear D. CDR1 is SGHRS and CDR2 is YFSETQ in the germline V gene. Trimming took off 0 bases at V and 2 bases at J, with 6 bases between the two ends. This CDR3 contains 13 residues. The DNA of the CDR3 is TGCGCCAGCAGCTTGGGTTTCGCCTACGAGCAGTACTTC. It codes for CASSLGFAYEQYF.

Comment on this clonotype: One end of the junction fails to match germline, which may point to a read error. The DNA for the CDR3 is TGTGTCAGCAGCAGCAGCTCCTACGAGCAGTACTTC. Protein: CVSSSSSYEQYF. This chain links TRBV7-9 with TRBJ2-7; no reliable D call. The CDR3 sequence is 12 residues long. CDR1 is SEHNR and CDR2 is FQNEAQ in the germline V gene (reference sequence).

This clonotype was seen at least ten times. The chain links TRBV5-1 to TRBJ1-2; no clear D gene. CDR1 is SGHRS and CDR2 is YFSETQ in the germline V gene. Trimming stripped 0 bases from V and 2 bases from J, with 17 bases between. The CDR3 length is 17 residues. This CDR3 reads CASSLEVFGTVNYGYTF. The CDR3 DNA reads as TGCGCCAGCAGCTTGGAGGTTTTTGGTACAGTCAACTATGGCTACACCTTC.

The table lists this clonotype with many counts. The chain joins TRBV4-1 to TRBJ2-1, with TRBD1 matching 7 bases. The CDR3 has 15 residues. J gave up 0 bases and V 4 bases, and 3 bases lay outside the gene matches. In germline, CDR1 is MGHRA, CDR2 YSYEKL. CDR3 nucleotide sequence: TGCGCCAGCAGCCTCCGGGACAGCTCCTACAATGAGCAGTTCTTC. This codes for CASSLRDSSYNEQFF.

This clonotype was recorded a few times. As DNA, the CDR3 is TGCGCCAGCAGCTTTGACACCGGGGAGCTGTTTTTT. Its translation: CASSFDTGELFF. V and J are TRBV5-1 and TRBJ2-2; unclear D gene. Germline V gene data show CDR1 as SGHRS and CDR2 as YFSETQ. V lost 2 bases and J lost 3, with 2 bases in between. This CDR3 region has 12 residues.

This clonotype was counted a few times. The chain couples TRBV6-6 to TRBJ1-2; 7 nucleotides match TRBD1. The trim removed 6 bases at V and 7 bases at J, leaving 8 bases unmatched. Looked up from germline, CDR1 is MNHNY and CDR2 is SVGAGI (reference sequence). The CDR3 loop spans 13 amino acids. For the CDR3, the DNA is TGTGCCAGCAGGGAAGGGGGCGCCGGTGGCTACACCTTC. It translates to CASREGGAGGYTF.

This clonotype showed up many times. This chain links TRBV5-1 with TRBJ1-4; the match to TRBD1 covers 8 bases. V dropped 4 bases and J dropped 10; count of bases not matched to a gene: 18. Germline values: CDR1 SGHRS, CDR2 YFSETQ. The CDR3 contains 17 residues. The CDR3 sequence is CASSPRDRIPLAGKLFF. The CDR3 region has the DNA TGCGCCAGCAGCCCACGGGACAGGATCCCCCTTGCAGGAAAACTGTTTTTT.

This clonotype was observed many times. CDR3 region: CASSRYNTEAFF. The DNA for the CDR3 is TGTGCCAGCAGCCGATACAACACTGAAGCTTTCTTT. The chain is built from TRBV14 and TRBJ1-1; D remains unclear. CDR1 is SGHDN, CDR2 FVKESK, per germline. CDR3 length: 12 residues. Between the trimmed V and J ends, which lost 4 bases and 2 bases, there was a span of 5 bases. The full variable domain, completed using reference TRBV14 and TRBJ1-1, is EAGVTQFPSHSVIEKGQTVTLRCDPISGHDNLYWYRRVMGKEIKFLLHFVKESKQDESGMPNNRFLAERTGGTYSTLKVQPAELEDSGVYFCASSRYNTEAFFGQGTRLTVV.

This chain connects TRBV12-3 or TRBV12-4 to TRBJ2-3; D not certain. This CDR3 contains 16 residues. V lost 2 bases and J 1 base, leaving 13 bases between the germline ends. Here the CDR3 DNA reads TGTGCCAGCAGTTTAATTGTTGCTCAGCGCACAGATACGCAGTATTTT. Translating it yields CASSLIVAQRTDTQYF.

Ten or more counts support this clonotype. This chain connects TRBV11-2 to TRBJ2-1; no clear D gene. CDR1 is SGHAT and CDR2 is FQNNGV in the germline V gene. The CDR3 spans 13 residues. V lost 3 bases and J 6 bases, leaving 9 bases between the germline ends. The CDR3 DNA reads TGTGCCAGCAGCTTGGCGGCTGGCAATGAGCAGTTCTTC. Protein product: CASSLAAGNEQFF. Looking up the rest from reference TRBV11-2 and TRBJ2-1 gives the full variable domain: EAGVAQSPRYKIIEKRQSVAFWCNPISGHATLYWYQQILGQGPKLLIQFQNNGVVDDSQLPKDRFSAERLKGVDSTLKIQPAKLEDSAVYLCASSLAAGNEQFFGPGTRLTVL.

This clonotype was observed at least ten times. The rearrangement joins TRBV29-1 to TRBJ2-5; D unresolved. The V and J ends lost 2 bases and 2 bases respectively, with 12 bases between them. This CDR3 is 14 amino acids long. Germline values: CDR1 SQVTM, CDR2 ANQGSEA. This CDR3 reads CSVEPQRVQETQYF. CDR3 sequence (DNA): TGCAGCGTTGAACCTCAACGCGTTCAAGAGACCCAGTACTTC. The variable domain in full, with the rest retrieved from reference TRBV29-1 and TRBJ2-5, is SAVISQKPSRDICQRGTSLTIQCQVDSQVTMMFWYRQQPGQSLTLIATANQGSEATYESGFVIDKFPISRPNLTFSTLTVSNMSPEDSSIYLCSVEPQRVQETQYFGPGTRLLVL.

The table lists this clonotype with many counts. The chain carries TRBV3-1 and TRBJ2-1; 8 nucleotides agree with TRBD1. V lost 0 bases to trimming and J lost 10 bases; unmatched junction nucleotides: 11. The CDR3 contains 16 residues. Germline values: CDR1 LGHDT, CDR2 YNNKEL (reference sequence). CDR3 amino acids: CASSQDPGQGRNEQFF. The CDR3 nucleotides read TGTGCCAGCAGCCAAGACCCCGGACAGGGTAGGAACGAGCAGTTCTTC.

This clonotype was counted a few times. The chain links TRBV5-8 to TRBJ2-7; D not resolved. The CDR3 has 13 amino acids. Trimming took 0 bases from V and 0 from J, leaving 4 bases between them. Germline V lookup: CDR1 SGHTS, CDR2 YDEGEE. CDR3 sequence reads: CASSLETSYEQYF. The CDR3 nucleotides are TGTGCCAGCAGCTTGGAAACCTCCTACGAGCAGTACTTC. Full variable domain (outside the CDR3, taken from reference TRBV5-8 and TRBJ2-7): EAGVTQSPTHLIKTRGQQATLRCSPISGHTSVYWYQQALGLGLQFLLWYDEGEERNRGNFPPRFSGRQFPNYSSELNVNALELEDSALYLCASSLETSYEQYFGPGTRLTVT.

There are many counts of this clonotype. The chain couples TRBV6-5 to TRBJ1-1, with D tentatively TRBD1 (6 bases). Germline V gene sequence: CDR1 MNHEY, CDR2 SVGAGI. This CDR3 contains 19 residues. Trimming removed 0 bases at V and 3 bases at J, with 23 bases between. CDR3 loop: CASSYSSVFTGHPYTEAFF. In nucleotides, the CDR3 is TGTGCCAGCAGTTACTCGTCGGTGTTTACAGGGCACCCTTACACTGAAGCTTTCTTT.

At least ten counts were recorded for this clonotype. The CDR3 nucleotides are TGCGCCAGCAGCTTGGATTCGACACCAGGGAGGGAGCAGTACTTC. As protein: CASSLDSTPGREQYF. The chain recombines TRBV5-1 with TRBJ2-7, with D perhaps TRBD2 (6 bases). V gave up 0 bases and J gave up 7 bases, with 17 bases separating them. The CDR3 totals 15 residues. Germline V gene data show CDR1 as SGHRS and CDR2 as YFSETQ.

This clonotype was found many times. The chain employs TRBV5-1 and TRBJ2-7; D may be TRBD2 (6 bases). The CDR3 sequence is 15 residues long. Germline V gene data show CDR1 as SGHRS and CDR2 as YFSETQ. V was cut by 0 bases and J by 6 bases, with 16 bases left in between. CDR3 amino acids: CASSLASAVGGEQYF. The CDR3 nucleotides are TGCGCCAGCAGCTTGGCCTCGGCAGTGGGGGGCGAGCAGTACTTC.

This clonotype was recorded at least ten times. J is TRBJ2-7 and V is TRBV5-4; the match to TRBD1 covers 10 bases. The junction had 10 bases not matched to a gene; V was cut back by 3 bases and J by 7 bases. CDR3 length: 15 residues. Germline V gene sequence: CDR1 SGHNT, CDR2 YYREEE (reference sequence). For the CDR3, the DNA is TGTGCCAGCAGCTCACCGGGACAGGGGTCGGGAGAGCAGTACTTC. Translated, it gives CASSSPGQGSGEQYF.

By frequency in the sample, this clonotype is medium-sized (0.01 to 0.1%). CDR3 in DNA: TGCAGTGCTTTTGGACAGGGGGTTTTCACAGATACGCAGTATTTT. Its protein is CSAFGQGVFTDTQYF. The rearrangement uses TRBV20-1 and TRBJ2-3; 10 bases agree with TRBD1. The germline CDR1 and CDR2 sequences are DFQATT and SNEGSKA (reference sequence). This CDR3 has 15 residues. V lost 5 bases, J lost 2 bases, and 7 bases stayed unmatched.